This TCR beta chain was sequenced in a study of shared clonotypes between healthy human individuals. The V and J ends lost 0 bases and 4 bases respectively, with 7 bases between them. From germline, CDR1 is SGHNT and CDR2 YENEEA. The CDR3 loop spans 13 amino acids. Clones were sequenced by immunoSEQ multiplex PCR, and TCRdb holds only the in-frame ones, with some missing. The sample has roughly 2,500,000 clones, 93% seen once. The receptor comes from a man between 18 and 35 years old in good health. Some clones in this sample may be carry-over from other donors' samples. Material for sequencing was naive CD4+ T cells from PBMCs. Described subset: CD45RA+ positively selected. This sequence joins TRBV11-3 and TRBJ2-7; D not certain. The CDR3 sequence: CASSLDPWYEQYF. The CDR3 DNA is TGTGCCAGCAGCTTAGATCCCTGGTACGAGCAGTACTTC.